A selection of T cell receptor beta chains follows, all from one sample in a study of blood T cell repertoires in COVID-19. The table came from immunoSEQ multiplex PCR; TCRdb's copy has only in-frame clones and leaves some out. The data hold about 250,000 clones, with around 89% observed a single time. Sequencing was carried out using PBMCs or T cells enriched from blood (not recorded which). The receptors were gathered from a man between 40 and 49 years old who had recovered from COVID-19. Both conserved end residues are part of each CDR3. The D gene is left open where the match is weak. Some rows have no size entry. The others give once, few or many, or a class for an expanded clone.

TRBJ2-5,-,-,TRBV10-3,CAIRTGSRGNQETQYF,TGTGCCATCAGGACCGGTTCGCGGGGTAACCAAGAGACCCAGTACTTC
TRBJ2-2,-,-,TRBV6-5,CASSYSLGNTGELFF,TGTGCCAGCAGTTACTCGCTAGGAAACACCGGGGAGCTGTTTTTT
TRBJ2-2,-,-,TRBV19,CASSALRLGAGELFF,TGTGCCAGTAGCGCCCTAAGACTAGGCGCTGGGGAGCTGTTTTTT
TRBJ2-7,-,-,TRBV4-1,CASSQLPLDYEQYF,TGCGCCAGCAGCCAACTCCCCCTAGACTACGAGCAGTACTTC
TRBJ2-1,-,TRBD2,TRBV28,CASSRRSGRANEQFF,TGTGCCAGCAGCCGCCGAAGCGGGAGGGCCAATGAGCAGTTCTTC
TRBJ2-5,-,-,TRBV19,CASRKTGVETQYF,TGTGCCAGTAGGAAAACAGGAGTTGAGACCCAGTACTTC
TRBJ1-2,-,TRBD1,TRBV5-1,CASSLTTTGHGYTF,TGCGCCAGCAGCTTGACCACGACAGGGCATGGCTACACCTTC
TRBJ2-7,once,-,TRBV6-1,CASSELFENISYEQYF,TGTGCCAGCAGTGAATTATTCGAAAACATTTCCTACGAGCAGTACTTC
TRBJ1-6,-,-,TRBV7-3,CASSFSGVVGPLHF,TGTGCCAGCAGCTTCTCAGGGGTTGTCGGACCCCTCCACTTT
TRBJ2-5,-,TRBD2,TRBV9,CASSVGGTSGSSETQYF,TGTGCCAGCAGCGTAGGTGGGACTAGCGGGAGCAGTGAGACCCAGTACTTC